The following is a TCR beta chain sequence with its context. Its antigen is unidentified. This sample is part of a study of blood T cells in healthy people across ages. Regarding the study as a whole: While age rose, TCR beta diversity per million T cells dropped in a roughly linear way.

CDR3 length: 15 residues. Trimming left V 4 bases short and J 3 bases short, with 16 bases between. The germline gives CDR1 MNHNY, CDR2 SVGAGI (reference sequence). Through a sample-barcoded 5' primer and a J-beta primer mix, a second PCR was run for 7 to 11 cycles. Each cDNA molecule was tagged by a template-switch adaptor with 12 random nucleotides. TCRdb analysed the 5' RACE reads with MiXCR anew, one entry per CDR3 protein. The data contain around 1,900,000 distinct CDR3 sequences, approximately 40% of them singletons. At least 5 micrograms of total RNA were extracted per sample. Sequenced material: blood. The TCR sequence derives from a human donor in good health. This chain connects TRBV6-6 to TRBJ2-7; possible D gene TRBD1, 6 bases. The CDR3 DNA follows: TGTGCCAGCAGTTCCGACAGACAGGCCAACTACGAGCAGTACTTC. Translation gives CASSSDRQANYEQYF.